Sequencing of this T cell receptor beta chain was carried out in a study of T cells in localized non-small cell lung cancer. Findings and caveats of the study: Higher blood T cell density tracked longer overall survival. Median roughly 57 top-100 tumor clones were shared with paired adjacent lung.

V was clipped by 5 bases and J by 3 bases, with 10 bases between them. The CDR3 sequence is 13 residues long. Germline-derived CDR1 and CDR2 are LNHDA and SQIVND (reference sequence). Some clones are missing from TCRdb's copy, which holds only in-frame ones; the method was immunoSEQ multiplex PCR. The sample carries about 6,400 clones, roughly 87% recorded once. Worth noting for this clone: Its antigen is as yet unknown.

The sample was peripheral blood, taken before any cancer treatment. This clonotype originated in an older male donor with stage I lung adenocarcinoma. The rearrangement links TRBV19 to TRBJ2-5; D may be TRBD1 or TRBD2 (5 bases each). The DNA for the CDR3 is TGTGCCAGTAGTGACGGGACCGAAGAGACCCAGTACTTC. Its translation is CASSDGTEETQYF.